This TCR beta chain was identified in a study of T cells in Graves' hyperthyroidism and ophthalmopathy. Turning to the study itself: It was at initial diagnosis, before any treatment, that peripheral blood was collected.

Diagnoses were made from clinical symptoms, serum measures (thyroxine and TRAb), thyroid ultrasound and orbital computed tomography. RNA transcripts provided the source from which TCR beta CDR3 regions were amplified. In the first-round RT-PCR of the TCR CDR3, the HTBI primer set was used. TCRdb re-derived calls from the multiplex PCR reads in MiXCR, one entry per CDR3 protein. Counted here are about 600,000 distinct CDR3 sequences, roughly 16% occurring once; the ten biggest clones make up approximately 3.5%. The study's findings and limits: Ophthalmopathy was predicted by the model a median of around 5.9 months ahead of onset. In simple terms, a model built on 13 V-J features told ophthalmopathy apart from stable hyperthyroidism.

Note on this clonotype: The antigen remains unidentified.

This clonotype was sampled from a woman aged 35 to 49 with Graves' ophthalmopathy. The sample taken for sequencing was blood.

The CDR3 here is CASSYPGMAYNEQFF. The DNA for the CDR3 is TGTGCCAGCAGTTACCCGGGAATGGCCTACAATGAGCAGTTCTTC. The chain has TRBV6-8 and TRBJ2-1, with a tentative D call TRBD2 (5 bases). CDR1 and CDR2 (germline): MNHGY, SAAAGT. CDR3 length: 15 residues. The V end lost 2 bases, the J end lost 2 bases, and 10 bases lay between the germline ends.